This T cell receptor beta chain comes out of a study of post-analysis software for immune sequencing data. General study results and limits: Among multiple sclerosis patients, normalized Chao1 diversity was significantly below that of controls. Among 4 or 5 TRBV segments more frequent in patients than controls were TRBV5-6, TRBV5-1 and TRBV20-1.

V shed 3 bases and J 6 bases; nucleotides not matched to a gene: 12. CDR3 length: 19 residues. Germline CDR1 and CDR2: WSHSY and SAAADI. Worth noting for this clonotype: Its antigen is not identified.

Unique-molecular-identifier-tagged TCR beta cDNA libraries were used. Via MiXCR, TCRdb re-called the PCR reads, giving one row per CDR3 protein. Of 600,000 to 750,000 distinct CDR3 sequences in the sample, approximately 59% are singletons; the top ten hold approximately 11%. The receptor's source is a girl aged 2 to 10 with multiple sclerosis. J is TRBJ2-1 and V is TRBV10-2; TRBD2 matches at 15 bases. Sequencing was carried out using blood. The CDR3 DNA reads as TGCGCCAGCAGTGATGAGGGACTAGCGGGAGGTGGGGGCCGCAATGAGCAGTTCTTC. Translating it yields CASSDEGLAGGGGRNEQFF.